The rows below give T cell receptor beta chains drawn from one sample of a study of T-cell reconstitution after alpha-beta-depleted transplantation in children. TCRdb ran MiXCR on the PCR reads and lists one entry per CDR3 protein. The sample shows 530,000 or so distinct CDR3 sequences, 27% of them seen only once. Sequencing used PBMCs, obtained before TCRalphabeta/CD19-depleted stem cell transplant. Source of these receptors: a boy less than two years old with Wiskott-Aldrich syndrome, due to receive a stem cell transplant. The CDR3 runs from the conserved cysteine through the conserved F or W. The D gene is left open where the match is weak. Size is omitted from some rows. Given values are once, few, many or a class for expanded clones.

V	J	D	size	CDR3	DNA
TRBV27	TRBJ2-7	TRBD2	.	CASGLAGYEQYF	TGTGCCAGCGGACTAGCGGGCTACGAGCAGTACTTC
TRBV20-1	TRBJ1-3	TRBD1	.	CSASNRGTGNTIYF	TGCAGTGCTTCAAACAGGGGGACTGGAAACACCATATATTTT
TRBV6-1	TRBJ2-6	.	few	CASSGGHSGANVLTF	TGTGCCAGCAGTGGGGGCCACTCTGGGGCCAACGTCCTGACTTTC
TRBV18	TRBJ2-1	TRBD1	.	CASSPDLGQGPNNEQFF	TGTGCCAGCTCACCGGATCTGGGACAGGGACCGAACAATGAGCAGTTCTTC
TRBV5-1	TRBJ2-1	.	.	CASSIGSGSYNEQFF	TGCGCCAGCAGCATAGGGAGTGGCTCCTACAATGAGCAGTTCTTC
TRBV29-1	TRBJ2-7	TRBD1	.	CSVGGDRGSYEQYF	TGCAGCGTTGGCGGGGACAGGGGATCCTACGAGCAGTACTTC
TRBV6-5	TRBJ2-1	.	many	CASSYGTSLSYNEQFF	TGTGCCAGCAGTTACGGCACTAGTTTGTCCTACAATGAGCAGTTCTTC
TRBV6-1	TRBJ1-2	.	few	CASSPPGYYGYTF	TGTGCCAGCAGCCCGCCGGGGTACTATGGCTACACCTTC
TRBV14	TRBJ1-1	.	few	CASSQEVWAEAFF	TGTGCCAGCAGCCAAGAGGTTTGGGCAGAAGCTTTCTTT
TRBV5-1	TRBJ2-5	TRBD2	few	CASSQGLAGASETQYF	TGCGCCAGCAGCCAGGGACTAGCGGGAGCCTCAGAGACCCAGTACTTC
TRBV6-5	TRBJ2-3	.	once	CASSYSKHITDTQYF	TGTGCCAGCAGTTACTCGAAACATATCACAGATACGCAGTATTTT
TRBV4-2	TRBJ2-1	.	few	CASSQPTNNEQFF	TGTGCCAGCAGCCAACCTACTAACAATGAGCAGTTCTTC
TRBV24-1	TRBJ2-1	TRBD2	.	CATSAHPGLAGERTYNEQLF	TGTGCCACCAGTGCCCACCCGGGACTAGCGGGAGAAAGGACCTACAATGAGCAGCTCTTC
TRBV11-2	TRBJ2-1	.	few	CASRQQGVSYNEQFF	TGTGCCAGCAGACAGCAGGGAGTCTCCTACAATGAGCAGTTCTTC
TRBV19	TRBJ2-1	.	.	CASYGKASNEQFF	TGTGCCAGTTACGGGAAGGCTTCCAATGAGCAGTTCTTC
TRBV28	TRBJ2-7	.	few	CASSWDPSYEQYF	TGTGCCAGCAGTTGGGACCCTTCCTACGAGCAGTACTTC
TRBV27	TRBJ2-7	TRBD2	few	CASSSTGGWTYEQYF	TGTGCCAGCAGTTCAACCGGGGGGTGGACCTACGAGCAGTACTTC
TRBV20-1	TRBJ2-1	TRBD2	few	CSARGLSGNSYNEQFF	TGCAGTGCTAGGGGCCTTAGCGGGAATTCCTACAATGAGCAGTTCTTC
TRBV14	TRBJ2-5	TRBD1	.	CASSRGGGPVKETQYF	TGTGCCAGCAGCCGAGGGGGCGGACCGGTGAAAGAGACCCAGTACTTC
TRBV5-1	TRBJ2-2	.	few	CASSGDPTAGELFF	TGCGCCAGCAGCGGGGACCCCACCGCCGGGGAGCTGTTTTTT
TRBV28	TRBJ2-6	.	.	CASRKEAQWISGANVLTF	TGTGCCAGCAGAAAGGAGGCACAGTGGATCTCTGGGGCCAACGTCCTGACTTTC
TRBV6-2/TRBV6-3	TRBJ2-2	TRBD1	few	CASSSQGQGSGELFF	TGTGCCAGCAGTTCCCAAGGACAGGGTAGCGGGGAGCTGTTTTTT
TRBV5-1	TRBJ2-7	.	few	CASSFFADPGEQYF	TGCGCCAGCAGCTTTTTTGCGGACCCGGGAGAGCAGTACTTC
TRBV7-9	TRBJ2-7	.	.	CASSLISGPYEQYF	TGTGCCAGCAGCTTAATCTCGGGTCCCTACGAGCAGTACTTC
TRBV30	TRBJ2-3	.	few	CAWTMNGAGYAEDTQYF	TGTGCCTGGACCATGAACGGGGCGGGATATGCTGAAGATACGCAGTATTTT
TRBV7-3	TRBJ2-5	TRBD2	.	CASAQSGAQETQYF	TGTGCCAGCGCACAGAGCGGGGCCCAAGAGACCCAGTACTTC
TRBV5-1	TRBJ2-2	.	.	CASFSEVTTTGELFF	TGCGCCAGCTTCTCTGAAGTGACTACCACCGGGGAGCTGTTTTTT
TRBV12-3/TRBV12-4	TRBJ2-1	TRBD2	.	CASSKPGLAGESLSYNEQFF	TGTGCCAGCAGTAAACCGGGACTAGCGGGAGAGTCCCTCTCCTACAATGAGCAGTTCTTC
TRBV12-3/TRBV12-4	TRBJ2-7	TRBD1	.	CASSLGAGGSYEQYF	TGTGCCAGCAGTTTGGGGGCAGGGGGCTCCTACGAGCAGTACTTC
TRBV9	TRBJ2-1	TRBD2	few	CASSASSGSLGEQFF	TGTGCCAGCAGCGCGAGTAGCGGGAGCCTGGGGGAGCAGTTCTTC
TRBV7-3	TRBJ2-2	TRBD2	.	CASSPSGLATGELFF	TGTGCCAGCAGCCCGTCGGGACTAGCGACCGGGGAGCTGTTTTTT